The 20 T cell receptor beta chains presented below share a single source sample, sequenced in a study of CD8 T cells in ankylosing spondylitis. TCRdb independently ran MiXCR on the 5' RACE reads; one entry per CDR3 protein. The repertoire includes 150,000 to 200,000 distinct CDR3 sequences, more than 9% of them detected once, and under 35% sits in the top ten. The specimen was blood, either unsorted or a sorted T cell fraction (not recorded which). The source is a male donor with ankylosing spondylitis or in good health (not recorded which).

This clonotype was counted many times. The rearrangement uses TRBV3-1 and TRBJ2-7; D is ambiguous. This CDR3 comprises 12 residues. The ends were cut back, 2 bases at V and 5 bases at J, with 7 bases in the middle. CDR1 and CDR2 (germline): LGHDT, YNNKEL (reference sequence). The CDR3 protein is CASSQIVNEQYF. Written as DNA, the CDR3 is TGTGCCAGCAGCCAAATTGTCAACGAGCAGTACTTC.

This clonotype was detected many times. The V call is TRBV14, the J call TRBJ2-1; no firm D call. The V gene lost 5 bases and the J gene lost 4 bases, with 3 bases spanning the gap. Germline values: CDR1 SGHDN, CDR2 FVKESK. The CDR3 totals 11 residues. The CDR3 region is CASSDYNEQFF. CDR3 DNA sequence: TGTGCCAGCAGCGATTACAATGAGCAGTTCTTC.

This clonotype showed up just a few times. The chain uses TRBV2 and TRBJ2-7; possibly TRBD2 for D (5 bases). The CDR3 length is 13 residues. Germline assignment: CDR1 SNHLY and CDR2 FYNNEI. Trimming left V 7 bases short and J 2 bases short, with 12 bases between. As DNA, the CDR3 is TGTGCCAGCAAAGGCAGAGGGACCTACGAGCAGTACTTC. Translated, it gives CASKGRGTYEQYF.

This clonotype was counted ten times or more. The chain joins TRBV5-1 to TRBJ2-2; D is undetermined. Germline CDR1 SGHRS, CDR2 YFSETQ. The CDR3 runs 15 residues. Trimming cost V 0 bases and J 4 bases, with 10 bases left between them. Here the CDR3 reads CASSLAGASTGELFF. The CDR3 DNA sequence: TGCGCCAGCAGCTTGGCGGGCGCGAGCACCGGGGAGCTGTTTTTT.

This clonotype was seen repeatedly, ten times or more. The rearrangement links TRBV5-1 to TRBJ2-2; the D gene is possibly TRBD2 (5 bases). Germline V lookup: CDR1 SGHRS, CDR2 YFSETQ. The ends were cut back, 1 base at V and 1 base at J, with 11 bases in the middle. The CDR3 sequence is 16 residues long. CDR3 in DNA: TGCGCCAGCAGCTTGACGGGAAGGTTGAACACCGGGGAGCTGTTTTTT. It yields the protein CASSLTGRLNTGELFF.

The gene calls are TRBV19 and TRBJ2-4; no firm D call. CDR3 length equals 13 residues. Deletions cut 3 bases from V and 3 bases from J, with 6 bases between. Germline CDR1 reads LNHDA; CDR2 reads SQIVND (reference sequence). The CDR3, as DNA: TGTGCCAGTAGTATTGGGAACAAAAACATTCAGTACTTC. Its translation: CASSIGNKNIQYF.

This clonotype was counted at least ten times. The rearrangement uses TRBV20-1 and TRBJ2-2; D uncertain. Trimming pared 4 bases from V and 5 bases from J, leaving 5 bases between. Germline V gene sequence: CDR1 DFQATT, CDR2 SNEGSKA (reference sequence). The CDR3 contains 11 residues. In DNA, the CDR3 is TGCAGTGCTACTAGGACCGGGGAGCTGTTTTTT. Translating it yields CSATRTGELFF.

This clonotype was found many times. This chain links TRBV2 with TRBJ1-2; the D gene is possibly TRBD1 (5 bases). The germline V gene encodes CDR1 SNHLY and CDR2 FYNNEI. Trimming removed 4 bases from V and 0 bases from J, with 9 bases in between. The CDR3 is 14 residues long. Here the CDR3 reads CASSVDTANYGYTF. For the CDR3, the DNA is TGTGCCAGCAGTGTGGACACGGCTAACTATGGCTACACCTTC.

This clonotype was counted many times. This chain connects TRBV15 to TRBJ2-7; D remains ambiguous. This CDR3 is 13 amino acids long. Germline V lookup: CDR1 LNHNV, CDR2 YYDKDF (reference sequence). V gave up 0 bases and J gave up 6 bases, with 9 bases separating them. This CDR3 reads CATSRDLTSEQYF. DNA of the CDR3: TGTGCCACCAGCAGAGATCTAACCTCCGAGCAGTACTTC.

This clonotype was detected many times. The CDR3 protein is CATSSSGTNTGELFF. The DNA of the CDR3 is TGTGCCACCAGCAGTAGCGGGACCAACACCGGGGAGCTGTTTTTT. V usage is TRBV15 and J usage is TRBJ2-2; 8 bases match TRBD2. Germline values: CDR1 LNHNV, CDR2 YYDKDF (reference sequence). V lost 3 bases, J lost 2 bases, and 2 bases stayed unmatched. This CDR3 has 15 residues.

Note on this clonotype: A read error may account for a junction end that differs from germline. The chain uses TRBV5-1 and TRBJ2-1; TRBD2 aligns across 9 bases. Germline-derived CDR1 and CDR2 are SGHRS and YFSETQ. This CDR3 region has 15 residues. The CDR3 reads CASSYSGSSYNDQFF. CDR3 DNA: TGCGCCAGCAGCTATAGCGGGAGCTCCTACAATGACCAGTTCTTC.

This clonotype appeared a few times. The chain couples TRBV10-1 to TRBJ2-7, with a weak D call TRBD1 (6 bases). Trimming removed 5 bases from V and 6 bases from J, with 11 bases in between. The CDR3 consists of 12 residues. Germline-derived CDR1 and CDR2 are WNHNN and SYGVQD (reference sequence). This CDR3 reads CASSSVRGEQYF. The CDR3 bases are TGCGCCAGCAGTTCCGTCAGGGGCGAGCAGTACTTC.

This clonotype appeared many times. The chain has TRBV20-1 and TRBJ1-6, with a weak D call TRBD1 (5 bases). Trimming cost V 0 bases and J 6 bases, with 12 bases left between them. The CDR3 sequence is 15 residues long. Germline CDR1 reads DFQATT; CDR2 reads SNEGSKA (reference sequence). CDR3 loop: CSAREGGLPNSPLHF. The CDR3 DNA reads as TGCAGTGCTAGAGAGGGGGGACTGCCTAATTCACCCCTCCACTTT.

V and J are TRBV12-3 or TRBV12-4 and TRBJ1-3; D not resolved. The CDR3 consists of 11 residues. V lost 4 bases to trimming and J lost 8 bases, with 6 bases between them. In DNA form, the CDR3 reads TGTGCCAGCAGTTCCGGGTACACCATATATTTT. It yields the protein CASSSGYTIYF.

This clonotype was counted ten times or more. This rearrangement joins TRBV20-1 to TRBJ1-2; no clear D gene. This CDR3 contains 13 residues. CDR1 and CDR2 from the germline V gene are DFQATT and SNEGSKA (reference sequence). Trimming removed 6 bases from V and 0 bases from J, with 11 bases in between. CDR3 amino acids: CSAKEATNYGYTF. CDR3 DNA sequence: TGCAGTGCGAAGGAGGCCACTAACTATGGCTACACCTTC.

Ten or more counts support this clonotype. The genes are TRBV20-1 and TRBJ2-1; TRBD2 agrees at 7 bases. The CDR3 extends over 13 amino acids. Trimming took 6 bases from V and 7 from J; bases not matched to a gene: 9. Germline V gives CDR1 DFQATT, CDR2 SNEGSKA (reference sequence). Here the CDR3 DNA reads TGCAGTGCCATGGGACTACGGCGAAATGAGCAGTTCTTC. Amino acid sequence: CSAMGLRRNEQFF.

In its sample, this clonotype was seen many times. This chain uses TRBV4-3 with TRBJ2-2, with 13 bases identical to TRBD2. Germline V CDR1 and CDR2: LGHNA, YSLEER. The CDR3 is 15 amino acids. V shed 5 bases and J 8 bases; nucleotides not matched to a gene: 5. The CDR3 loop is CASSDGLAGAGELFF. The CDR3 nucleotides are TGCGCCAGCAGCGACGGACTAGCGGGGGCGGGGGAGCTGTTTTTT.

This clonotype showed up many times. V gene TRBV12-3 or TRBV12-4 combines with J gene TRBJ1-3; 8 nucleotides line up with TRBD1. With V trimmed by 5 bases and J by 1 base, 7 bases remained unmatched. CDR3 size: 16 residues. CDR3 nucleotide sequence: TGTGCCAGCAGTCGGACAGGGTTAAGTTCTGGAAACACCATATATTTT. This codes for CASSRTGLSSGNTIYF.

This clonotype has a count of ten or more. V and J are TRBV4-1 and TRBJ2-3; D uncertain. The CDR3 contains 14 residues. The germline V and J ends were trimmed by 1 base and 2 bases, with 7 bases remaining between them. CDR1 is MGHRA, CDR2 YSYEKL, per germline. The CDR3 here is CASSQGPATDTQYF. CDR3 nucleotide sequence: TGCGCCAGCAGCCAAGGTCCAGCCACAGATACGCAGTATTTT.

This chain connects TRBV4-3 to TRBJ1-1; the D is unclear. Trimming took off 0 bases at V and 2 bases at J, with 7 bases between the two ends. The germline CDR1 and CDR2 sequences are LGHNA and YSLEER. CDR3 size: 14 residues. This CDR3 reads CASSQERTNTEAFF. The CDR3 DNA sequence: TGCGCCAGCAGCCAAGAGAGAACAAACACTGAAGCTTTCTTT.